This T cell receptor (beta chain) was recovered during a study of blood T cell repertoires in COVID-19. About the study: Whether acute or convalescent, the COVID-19 samples came from the United States, Italy and Spain.

From germline, CDR1 is SGHRS and CDR2 YFSETQ. Trimming removed 0 bases from V and 10 bases from J, with 11 bases in between. The CDR3 loop spans 13 amino acids. Seattle participants joined during active infection and were tracked over time. Sequencing used immunoSEQ multiplex PCR; TCRdb keeps in-frame clones, though not all of them. The data contain about 60,000 clones, just under 75% of them singletons. The chain links TRBV5-1 to TRBJ2-1; possible D gene TRBD1, 6 bases. This TCR came from a woman in her 70s with COVID-19, enrolled during active disease. Input material: peripheral blood. CDR3 in amino acids: CASSLAEDREQFF. The DNA of the CDR3 is TGCGCCAGCAGCTTGGCCGAGGACAGAGAGCAGTTCTTC.